The T cell receptor (beta chain) described here comes from a study of T cells in Graves' hyperthyroidism and ophthalmopathy. The study, taken as a whole, reports: Ophthalmopathy was model-predicted a median about 6 months pre-onset. Most thyroid-expanded clonotypes above 0.001 were also found in blood. Ophthalmopathy stood apart from stable hyperthyroidism in a 13 V-J model.

In regard to this clonotype: What it binds is not known.

CDR3 size: 15 residues. V lost 0 bases to trimming and J lost 6 bases, with 12 bases between them. The germline CDR1 and CDR2 sequences are ENHRY and SYGVKD. There were TCR beta CDR3 regions amplified from RNA transcripts. The TCR CDR3 first-round RT-PCR relied on the HTBI primer set. TCRdb called the multiplex PCR reads again in MiXCR, with one record for every CDR3 protein. The sample shows a few hundred thousand distinct CDR3 sequences, 16% of them seen only once. The specimen was blood. The rearrangement links TRBV10-3 to TRBJ2-1; weak D call: TRBD2 (6 bases). The origin of this receptor is a woman aged 40 to 49 with Graves' ophthalmopathy. Here the CDR3 DNA reads TGTGCCATCAGTGAGTCGGAACTAGCCCCCAATGAGCAGTTCTTC. This sequence encodes CAISESELAPNEQFF.